The 31 T cell receptor beta chains reported below all come from one sample, sequenced in a study of low-dose radiotherapy and immunotherapy resistance in tumors. The time point was: before trial treatment. Primers used for first-strand cDNA, a TRAV- and TRBV-specific set, covered both alpha and beta chains. Over 20 PCR cycles, TCRs were amplified from a constant-region primer and V-primer adapter. A single record per CDR3 protein comes from TCRdb applying MiXCR to the reads. The repertoire includes 35,000 to 45,000 distinct CDR3 sequences, around 30% of them detected once, and roughly 4% sits in the top ten. The sequencing here drew on PBMCs, taken before treatment. All receptors come from a male donor with gallbladder cancer.

Notes on this clonotype: A read error is the likely source, as a far larger clone sits one nucleotide away. This chain connects TRBV5-6 to TRBJ2-5; 9 nucleotides align to TRBD1. Germline loops: CDR1 SGHDT, CDR2 YYEEEE. This CDR3 spans 13 amino acids. V trimming: 4 bases; J trimming: 4 bases; junction bases outside the gene matches: 2. The CDR3 bases are TGTGCCAGCAGCCCGGGACAGGGAGAGACCCAGTACTTC. Amino acids: CASSPGQGETQYF.

The V call is TRBV3-1, the J call TRBJ2-7; 8 nucleotides align to TRBD1. V trimming: 6 bases; J trimming: 5 bases; junction bases outside the gene matches: 6. The CDR3 extends over 13 amino acids. Germline loops: CDR1 LGHDT, CDR2 YNNKEL (reference sequence). DNA for the CDR3: TGTGCCAGCAGTCATCAGGGGGCCCACGAGCAGTACTTC. Translation gives CASSHQGAHEQYF.

This clonotype has ten or more counts. The chain joins TRBV6-2 or TRBV6-3 to TRBJ1-4, with D hard to call. This CDR3 is 16 amino acids long. V was clipped by 5 bases and J by 0 bases, with 13 bases between them. Germline V gene lookup returns CDR1 MNHEY and CDR2 SVGEGT. CDR3 bases: TGTGCCAGCAGTGACTATCTTGTAACAACTAATGAAAAACTGTTTTTT. It codes for CASSDYLVTTNEKLFF.

Many counts were recorded for this clonotype. V gene TRBV2 combines with J gene TRBJ2-1, with TRBD1 matching over 7 bases. The CDR3 runs 15 residues. V was clipped by 6 bases and J by 7 bases; unmatched bases: 12. From germline, CDR1 is SNHLY and CDR2 FYNNEI. As DNA, the CDR3 is TGTGCCAGCAGCGAGGGACAGATTCCCTTGAATGAGCAGTTCTTC. Amino acid sequence: CASSEGQIPLNEQFF.

Worth noting for this clonotype: A read error likely explains this, since a far larger clone differs by one base. The J gene is TRBJ1-5, the V gene TRBV5-8; unclear D gene. CDR1 is SGHTS and CDR2 is YDEGEE in the germline V gene. Trimming cost V 4 bases and J 6 bases, with 14 bases left between them. CDR3 length: 14 amino acids. The CDR3 here is CASSPEGYSQPQHF. Written as DNA, the CDR3 is TGTGCCAGCAGCCCAGAGGGTTACAGTCAGCCCCAGCATTTT.

This clonotype was seen many times. The CDR3 sequence is CASSQGRYTGELFF. The CDR3 region has the DNA TGTGCCAGCAGCCAAGGACGGTACACCGGGGAGCTGTTTTTT. The chain joins TRBV14 to TRBJ2-2, with D unclear. The V end was cut by 1 base, the J end by 3 bases, with 6 bases between. This CDR3 has 14 residues. Looked up from germline, CDR1 is SGHDN and CDR2 is FVKESK.

This chain uses TRBV7-6 with TRBJ2-3, with 10 bases lining up with TRBD2. Germline V gene lookup returns CDR1 SGHVS and CDR2 FNYEAQ. The CDR3 has 15 amino acids. Unmatched junction bases numbered 7, after V lost 5 bases and J lost 5 bases. Here the CDR3 reads CASSVSGGAGDTQYF. CDR3 bases: TGTGCCAGCAGCGTAAGCGGGGGGGCAGGAGATACGCAGTATTTT. Full variable domain (outside the CDR3, taken from reference TRBV7-6 and TRBJ2-3): GAGVSQSPRYKVTKRGQDVALRCDPISGHVSLYWYRQALGQGPEFLTYFNYEAQQDKSGLPNDRFSAERPEGSISTLTIQRTEQRDSAMYRCASSVSGGAGDTQYFGPGTRLTVL.

This clonotype was recorded at least ten times. The chain is built from TRBV27 and TRBJ2-2; tentatively, D is TRBD1 (6 bases). Trimming pared 6 bases from V and 1 base from J, leaving 9 bases between. CDR1 and CDR2 (germline): MNHEY, SMNVEV (reference sequence). This CDR3 comprises 14 residues. Here the CDR3 DNA reads TGTGCCAGCAGCTTGACAGGGAACACCGGGGAGCTGTTTTTT. The encoded protein is CASSLTGNTGELFF.

In its sample, this clonotype was seen many times. The gene calls are TRBV11-2 and TRBJ2-1; TRBD1 matches 7 bases. After removal of 6 bases from V and 1 base from J, the junction contained 6 bases not matched to a gene. The CDR3 is 15 residues long. Germline V CDR1 and CDR2: SGHAT, FQNNGV. CDR3 loop: CASSQGVESYNEQFF. The CDR3 DNA reads as TGTGCCAGCAGTCAGGGGGTCGAGTCCTACAATGAGCAGTTCTTC.

This clonotype showed up just a few times. One junction end disagrees with the germline gene, perhaps due to a read error. The rearrangement joins TRBV28 to TRBJ2-7; 7 bases match TRBD1. The CDR3 runs 11 residues. Germline CDR1 reads MDHEN; CDR2 reads SYDVKM. Here the CDR3 DNA reads TGTGCCAGCAACGGGGACAGAGGCCGGAACTTC. Translating it yields CASNGDRGRNF.

This clonotype is classed as medium-sized (0.01 to 0.1%). This sequence joins TRBV5-1 and TRBJ1-2; D not resolved. The germline gives CDR1 SGHRS, CDR2 YFSETQ. This CDR3 region has 13 residues. Trimming shortened V by 0 bases and J by 7 bases, and 10 bases separated the two germline ends. CDR3 protein: CASSLESAGGYTF. CDR3 nucleotides: TGCGCCAGCAGCTTGGAATCGGCGGGTGGCTACACCTTC. The full variable domain, its missing parts supplied by reference TRBV5-1 and TRBJ1-2, is KAGVTQTPRYLIKTRGQQVTLSCSPISGHRSVSWYQQTPGQGLQFLFEYFSETQRNKGNFPGRFSGRQFSNSRSEMNVSTLELGDSALYLCASSLESAGGYTFGSGTRLTVV.

This clonotype was observed at least ten times. The chain couples TRBV11-2 to TRBJ2-2, with D unresolved. Trimming took 6 bases from V and 6 from J, leaving 20 bases between them. Germline CDR1 SGHAT, CDR2 FQNNGV. CDR3 length: 16 amino acids. The CDR3: CASRRSFVRSAGELFF. In DNA form, the CDR3 reads TGTGCCAGCAGACGTAGTTTCGTCCGGTCTGCCGGGGAGCTGTTTTTT.

The chain joins TRBV28 to TRBJ2-5; TRBD1 is a possible D gene (5 bases). This CDR3 is 14 amino acids long. CDR1 and CDR2 (germline): MDHEN, SYDVKM. The V end was cut by 2 bases, the J end by 1 base, with 8 bases between. The CDR3 reads CASSLAQGQETQYF. The CDR3 DNA sequence: TGTGCCAGCAGTTTAGCGCAGGGCCAAGAGACCCAGTACTTC. Looking up the rest from reference TRBV28 and TRBJ2-5 gives the full variable domain: DVKVTQSSRYLVKRTGEKVFLECVQDMDHENMFWYRQDPGLGLRLIYFSYDVKMKEKGDIPEGYSVSREKKERFSLILESASTNQTSMYLCASSLAQGQETQYFGPGTRLLVL.

This clonotype was detected many times. V usage is TRBV25-1 and J usage is TRBJ2-1, with D tentatively TRBD1 (6 bases). The CDR3 runs 16 residues. Between the trimmed V and J ends, which lost 4 bases and 3 bases, there was a span of 16 bases. Germline-derived CDR1 and CDR2 are MGHDK and SYGVNS. The CDR3 nucleotides are TGTGCCAGCAGTGTGATTACAGGGTACGTCTACAATGAGCAGTTCTTC. This encodes CASSVITGYVYNEQFF.

The chain has TRBV28 and TRBJ2-7, with 7 positions matching TRBD1. With 6 bases clipped from V and 1 base from J, the junction kept 9 bases outside the gene matches. The germline CDR1 and CDR2 sequences are MDHEN and SYDVKM. The CDR3 covers 15 residues. In nucleotides, the CDR3 is TGTGCCAGCAGCCGCCGACAGGGAAAGTCCTACGAGCAGTACTTC. This sequence encodes CASSRRQGKSYEQYF. The complete variable domain, with remaining parts taken from reference TRBV28 and TRBJ2-7, reads DVKVTQSSRYLVKRTGEKVFLECVQDMDHENMFWYRQDPGLGLRLIYFSYDVKMKEKGDIPEGYSVSREKKERFSLILESASTNQTSMYLCASSRRQGKSYEQYFGPGTRLTVT.

The V and J genes are TRBV24-1 and TRBJ2-1; 8 nucleotides match TRBD1. The CDR3 has 17 residues. Looked up from germline, CDR1 is KGHDR and CDR2 is SFDVKD. The ends lost 3 bases at V and 7 bases at J; junction bases unmatched: 13. As DNA, the CDR3 is TGTGCCACCAGTGATGCCAGGACAGGGTCCTATGTGAATGAGCAGTTCTTC. Protein: CATSDARTGSYVNEQFF.

V gene TRBV3-1 combines with J gene TRBJ2-7; 7 bases are a match to TRBD1. CDR1 and CDR2 from the germline V gene are LGHDT and YNNKEL (reference sequence). The CDR3 consists of 14 residues. The ends lost 5 bases at V and 3 bases at J; junction bases unmatched: 7. This CDR3 is CASSTRQGHYEQYF. The DNA for the CDR3 is TGTGCCAGCAGCACCCGACAGGGACACTACGAGCAGTACTTC.

Ten or more counts support this clonotype. V usage is TRBV7-2 and J usage is TRBJ2-7, with D possibly TRBD2 on 5 matching bases. The length of the CDR3 is 13 residues. Germline loops: CDR1 SGHTA, CDR2 FQGNSA. V lost 5 bases, J lost 7 bases, and 15 bases lay in between. CDR3: CASSPGLASEQYF. The CDR3 DNA sequence: TGTGCCAGCAGCCCCGGACTTGCCTCAGAGCAGTACTTC.

This clonotype was seen more than once but under ten times. The rearrangement links TRBV19 to TRBJ2-5, with TRBD1 identical over 8 bases. The V and J ends lost 3 bases and 3 bases, in that order; junction bases with no gene match: 3. The length of the CDR3 is 14 residues. The germline V gene has CDR1 LNHDA and CDR2 SQIVND (reference sequence). CDR3 region: CASSIDRGEETQYF. The CDR3 DNA sequence: TGTGCCAGTAGTATCGACAGGGGCGAAGAGACCCAGTACTTC.

V is TRBV11-2 and J is TRBJ2-1, with 7 nucleotides matching TRBD2. Trimming removed 6 bases from V and 2 bases from J; junction bases left unmatched: 7. CDR3 length: 15 residues. Germline V gene data show CDR1 as SGHAT and CDR2 as FQNNGV. The CDR3 DNA sequence: TGTGCCAGCAGTCCTCAGCGGGAAACCTACAATGAGCAGTTCTTC. It codes for CASSPQRETYNEQFF.

The table lists this clonotype with many counts. The chain carries TRBV12-3 or TRBV12-4 and TRBJ1-1; TRBD1 is a possible D gene (5 bases). The V end was cut by 4 bases, the J end by 1 base, with 7 bases between. This CDR3 spans 13 amino acids. For the CDR3, the DNA is TGTGCCAGCAGTTCGGGGGGGAACACTGAAGCTTTCTTT. It is translated as CASSSGGNTEAFF.

This clonotype was counted at least ten times. At one boundary the junction diverges from the germline segment, which might be a read error. This chain uses TRBV23-1 with TRBJ2-2; 7 positions agree with TRBD2. TRBV23-1 counts as an open reading frame of uncertain function. CDR3 length: 16 amino acids. The DNA of the CDR3 is TGCGCCAGAAGTCAATCATTCAGGGAGGGCACCGGGGAGCTGTTTTTT. Its protein is CARSQSFREGTGELFF.

Ten or more counts support this clonotype. The chain links TRBV14 to TRBJ1-4; D unresolved. The CDR3 length is 15 residues. Germline loops: CDR1 SGHDN, CDR2 FVKESK. V lost 2 bases, J lost 5 bases, and 12 bases lay in between. CDR3 DNA sequence: TGTGCCAGCAGCCAAACGGGTCTTCGGAATGAAAAACTGTTTTTT. Its translation: CASSQTGLRNEKLFF.

V gene TRBV18 combines with J gene TRBJ1-5; D ambiguous. The germline V and J ends were trimmed by 1 base and 2 bases, with 9 bases remaining between them. The CDR3 is 15 amino acids. The V gene's germline CDR1 is KGHSH and CDR2 LQKENI. The CDR3 protein is CASSPQGVGNQPQHF. The DNA for the CDR3 is TGTGCCAGCTCACCACAGGGAGTGGGCAATCAGCCCCAGCATTTT.

This clonotype was found a few times. The CDR3 is CASSLAGGYGYTF. Here the CDR3 DNA reads TGTGCCAGCAGCTTGGCGGGGGGTTATGGCTACACCTTC. The genes are TRBV5-6 and TRBJ1-2; D is perhaps TRBD1 (5 bases). The germline V gene encodes CDR1 SGHDT and CDR2 YYEEEE. Trimming removed 0 bases at V and 5 bases at J, with 8 bases between. The CDR3 length is 13 residues.

Ten or more counts support this clonotype. The CDR3 nucleotides are TGTGCCAGCAGTTCCCCATTAGCCTGGTTCTACGAGCAGTACTTC. This codes for CASSSPLAWFYEQYF. The rearrangement links TRBV6-2 or TRBV6-3 to TRBJ2-7; D unresolved. CDR1 is MNHEY, CDR2 SVGEGT, per germline. The V and J ends lost 4 bases and 3 bases respectively, with 16 bases between them. The CDR3 is 15 amino acids.

This clonotype showed up many times. This chain connects TRBV4-1 to TRBJ2-7; D unclear. From germline, CDR1 is MGHRA and CDR2 YSYEKL. This CDR3 comprises 13 residues. The germline V and J ends were trimmed by 2 bases and 6 bases, with 11 bases remaining between them. In DNA, the CDR3 is TGCGCCAGCAGCCAAACCTGGGGATCCGAGCAGTACTTC. Residues: CASSQTWGSEQYF.

This rearrangement joins TRBV5-1 to TRBJ1-6; TRBD1 matches 9 bases. Germline V CDR1 and CDR2: SGHRS, YFSETQ. V lost 0 bases to trimming and J lost 11 bases; unmatched junction nucleotides: 3. This CDR3 is built from 14 residues. The CDR3 is CASSLGTGVTPLHF. The CDR3 DNA follows: TGCGCCAGCAGCTTGGGGACAGGGGTCACACCCCTCCACTTT.

The gene calls are TRBV6-6 and TRBJ2-5; D remains ambiguous. Germline V CDR1 and CDR2: MNHNY, SVGAGI (reference sequence). V lost 5 bases, J lost 4 bases, and 8 bases lay in between. The CDR3 covers 12 residues. CDR3: CASSDFVETQYF. Here the CDR3 DNA reads TGTGCCAGCAGTGATTTCGTAGAGACCCAGTACTTC.

The V and J genes are TRBV5-1 and TRBJ2-7; TRBD1 aligns across 7 bases. The germline V gene has CDR1 SGHRS and CDR2 YFSETQ. V was pared by 4 bases and J by 0 bases, with 7 bases of the junction left unmatched. The CDR3 extends over 15 amino acids. CDR3 in amino acids: CASSGGQKSSYEQYF. The CDR3 DNA is TGCGCCAGCAGCGGGGGACAGAAAAGCTCCTACGAGCAGTACTTC.

The sample holds many counts of this clonotype. The V gene is TRBV19, the J gene TRBJ1-1, with D uncertain. Germline lookup yields CDR1 LNHDA and CDR2 SQIVND (reference sequence). V lost 1 base to trimming and J lost 11 bases, with 17 bases between them. This CDR3 is built from 14 residues. This CDR3 is CASSIAPSGSGAFF. In nucleotides, the CDR3 is TGTGCCAGTAGTATAGCCCCGTCAGGCTCCGGGGCTTTCTTT. Looking up the rest from reference TRBV19 and TRBJ1-1 gives the full variable domain: DGGITQSPKYLFRKEGQNVTLSCEQNLNHDAMYWYRQDPGQGLRLIYYSQIVNDFQKGDIAEGYSVSREKKESFPLTVTSAQKNPTAFYLCASSIAPSGSGAFFGQGTRLTVV.